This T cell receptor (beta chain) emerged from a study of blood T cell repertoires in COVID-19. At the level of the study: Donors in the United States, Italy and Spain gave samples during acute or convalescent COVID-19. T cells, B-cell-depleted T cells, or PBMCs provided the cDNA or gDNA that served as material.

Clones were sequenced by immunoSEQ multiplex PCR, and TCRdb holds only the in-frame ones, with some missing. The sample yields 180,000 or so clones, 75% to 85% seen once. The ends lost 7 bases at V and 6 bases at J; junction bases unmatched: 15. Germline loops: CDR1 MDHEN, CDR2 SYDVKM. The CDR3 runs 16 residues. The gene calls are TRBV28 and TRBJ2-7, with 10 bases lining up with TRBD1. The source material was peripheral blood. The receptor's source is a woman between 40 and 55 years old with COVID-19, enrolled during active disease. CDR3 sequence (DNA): TGTGCCAGCACCCCACGGGGGACAGGGGTGTTCCGCGAGCAGTACTTC. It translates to CASTPRGTGVFREQYF.